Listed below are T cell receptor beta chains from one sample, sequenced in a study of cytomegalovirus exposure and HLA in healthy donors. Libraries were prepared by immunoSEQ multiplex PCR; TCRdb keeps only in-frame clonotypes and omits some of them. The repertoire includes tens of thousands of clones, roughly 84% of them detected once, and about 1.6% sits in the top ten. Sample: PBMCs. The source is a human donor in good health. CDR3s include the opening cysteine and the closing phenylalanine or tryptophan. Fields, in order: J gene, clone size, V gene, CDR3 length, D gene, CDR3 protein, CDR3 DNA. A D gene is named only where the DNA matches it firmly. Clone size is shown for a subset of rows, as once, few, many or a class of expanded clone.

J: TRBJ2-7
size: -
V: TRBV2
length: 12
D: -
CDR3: CASNIDTNEQYF
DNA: TGTGCCAGCAACATAGACACAAACGAGCAGTACTTC

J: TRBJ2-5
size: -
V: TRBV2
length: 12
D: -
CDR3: CASSVKGETQYF
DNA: TGTGCCAGCAGTGTGAAGGGGGAGACCCAGTACTTC

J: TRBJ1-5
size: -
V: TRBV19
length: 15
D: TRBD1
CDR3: CASSSRQGINQPQHF
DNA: TGTGCCAGTAGTTCTCGACAGGGAATCAATCAGCCCCAGCATTTT

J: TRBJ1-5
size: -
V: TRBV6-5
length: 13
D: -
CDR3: CAGSYSLNQPQHF
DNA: TGTGCCGGCAGTTACTCACTCAATCAGCCCCAGCATTTT

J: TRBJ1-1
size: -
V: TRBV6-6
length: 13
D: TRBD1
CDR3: CASSYSDRGGAFF
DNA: TGTGCCAGCAGTTACTCCGACAGGGGGGGGGCTTTCTTT

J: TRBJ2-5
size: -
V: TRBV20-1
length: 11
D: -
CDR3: CSASKQGNQYF
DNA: TGCAGTGCTTCAAAACAGGGAAACCAGTACTTC

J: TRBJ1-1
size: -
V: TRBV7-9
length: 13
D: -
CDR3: CASTDTVNTEAFF
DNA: TGTGCCAGCACTGATACAGTGAACACTGAAGCTTTCTTT

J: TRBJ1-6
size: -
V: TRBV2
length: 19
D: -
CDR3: CASSVVGGSYNSYNSPLHF
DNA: TGTGCCAGCAGTGTGGTTGGAGGGTCATACAACTCCTATAATTCACCCCTCCACTTT

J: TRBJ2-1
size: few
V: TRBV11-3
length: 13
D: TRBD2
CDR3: CASSPPGGNEQFF
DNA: TGTGCCAGCAGCCCTCCGGGGGGAAATGAGCAGTTCTTC

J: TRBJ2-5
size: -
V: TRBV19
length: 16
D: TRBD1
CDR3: CASSITDRVGQETQYF
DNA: TGTGCCAGTAGTATAACCGACAGGGTTGGTCAAGAGACCCAGTACTTC

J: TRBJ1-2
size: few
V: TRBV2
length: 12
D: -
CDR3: CASSLGQYGYTF
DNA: TGTGCCAGCAGTCTAGGACAGTATGGCTACACCTTC

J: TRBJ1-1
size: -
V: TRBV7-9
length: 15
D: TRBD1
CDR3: CASSLGQTLNTEAFF
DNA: TGTGCCAGCAGCTTGGGACAGACCTTGAACACTGAAGCTTTCTTT

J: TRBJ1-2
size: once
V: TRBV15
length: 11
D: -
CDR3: CATSRAQGGTF
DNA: TGTGCCACCAGCAGAGCCCAGGGTGGAACCTTC

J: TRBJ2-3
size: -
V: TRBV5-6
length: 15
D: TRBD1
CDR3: CASARDRGRTDTQYF
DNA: TGTGCCAGCGCCCGGGACAGGGGGCGAACAGATACGCAGTATTTT

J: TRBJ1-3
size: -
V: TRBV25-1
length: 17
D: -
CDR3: CASSPARGAASGNTIYF
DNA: TGTGCCAGCAGCCCCGCCCGTGGGGCCGCCTCTGGAAACACCATATATTTT

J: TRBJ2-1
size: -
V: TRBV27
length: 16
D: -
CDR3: CASIPFYAGTYNEQFF
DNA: TGTGCCAGCATCCCCTTTTATGCAGGTACCTACAATGAGCAGTTCTTC

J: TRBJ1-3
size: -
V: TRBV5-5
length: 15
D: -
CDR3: CASSFFKTSGNTIYF
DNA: TGTGCCAGCAGCTTTTTCAAAACTTCTGGAAACACCATATATTTT

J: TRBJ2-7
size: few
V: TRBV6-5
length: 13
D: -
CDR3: CASSYGGKDEQYF
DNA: TGTGCCAGCAGTTACGGCGGGAAAGACGAGCAGTACTTC

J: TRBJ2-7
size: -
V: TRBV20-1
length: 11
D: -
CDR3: CSAWDILEQYF
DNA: TGCAGTGCCTGGGACATCCTCGAGCAGTACTTC

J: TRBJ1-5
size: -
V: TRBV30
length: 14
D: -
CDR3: CAWSGSLANQPQHF
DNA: TGTGCCTGGAGTGGCTCCTTGGCCAATCAGCCCCAGCATTTT

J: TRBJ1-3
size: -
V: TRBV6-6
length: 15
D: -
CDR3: CASSKPRGSGNTIYF
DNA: TGTGCCAGCAGTAAGCCCAGGGGCTCTGGAAACACCATATATTTT

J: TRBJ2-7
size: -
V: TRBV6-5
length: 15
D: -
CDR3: CASSYGRASSYEQYF
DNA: TGTGCCAGCAGTTACGGGCGGGCGAGCTCCTACGAGCAGTACTTC

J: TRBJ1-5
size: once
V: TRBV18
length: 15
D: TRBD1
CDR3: CASSRDRGRYQPQHF
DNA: TGTGCCAGCTCCCGGGACAGGGGGAGATATCAGCCCCAGCATTTT

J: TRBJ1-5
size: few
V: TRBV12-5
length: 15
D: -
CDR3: CASGLVTNSNQPQHF
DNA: TGTGCTAGTGGTTTGGTTACAAATAGCAATCAGCCCCAGCATTTT

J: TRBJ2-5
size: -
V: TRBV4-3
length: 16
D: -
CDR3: CASSQAGAGSEETQYF
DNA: TGCGCCAGCAGCCAAGCCGGGGCGGGGTCCGAAGAGACCCAGTACTTC

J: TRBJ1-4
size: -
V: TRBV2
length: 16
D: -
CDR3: CASSERGVRTNEKLFF
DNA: TGTGCCAGCAGTGAACGGGGGGTTCGAACTAATGAAAAACTGTTTTTT

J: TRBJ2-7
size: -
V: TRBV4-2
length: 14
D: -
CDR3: CASSQDFEGHEQYF
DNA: TGTGCCAGCAGCCAAGATTTCGAGGGCCACGAGCAGTACTTC

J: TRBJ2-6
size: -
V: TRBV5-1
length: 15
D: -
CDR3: CASSLAVSGANVLTF
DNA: TGCGCCAGCAGCTTGGCCGTCTCTGGGGCCAACGTCCTGACTTTC

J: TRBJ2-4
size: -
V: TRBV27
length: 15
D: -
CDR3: CASSPLRGVRDIQYF
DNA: TGTGCCAGCAGTCCCCTCAGGGGGGTAAGGGACATTCAGTACTTC

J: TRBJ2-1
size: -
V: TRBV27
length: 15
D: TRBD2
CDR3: CASSPGAGGYNEQFF
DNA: TGTGCCAGCAGTCCGGGGGCGGGGGGATACAATGAGCAGTTCTTC

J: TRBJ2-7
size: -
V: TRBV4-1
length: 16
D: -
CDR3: CASSQGTSPRSYEQYF
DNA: TGCGCCAGCAGCCAGGGAACTAGCCCCCGCTCCTACGAGCAGTACTTC

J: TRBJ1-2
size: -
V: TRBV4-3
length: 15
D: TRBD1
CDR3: CASSAGTEILGGYTF
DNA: TGCGCCAGCTCGGCCGGGACAGAAATATTGGGTGGCTACACCTTC

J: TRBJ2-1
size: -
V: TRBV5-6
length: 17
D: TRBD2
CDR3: CASSTALGTSGSDEQFF
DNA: TGTGCCAGCAGCACCGCCCTAGGGACTAGCGGGAGCGATGAGCAGTTCTTC

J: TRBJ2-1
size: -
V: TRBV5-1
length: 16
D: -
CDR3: CASSLGDWAPGNEQFF
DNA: TGCGCCAGCAGCTTGGGTGATTGGGCGCCTGGGAATGAGCAGTTCTTC

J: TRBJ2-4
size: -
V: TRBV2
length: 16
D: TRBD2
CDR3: CASSEDSLAGFDIQYF
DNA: TGTGCCAGCAGTGAAGATTCACTAGCGGGGTTTGACATTCAGTACTTC

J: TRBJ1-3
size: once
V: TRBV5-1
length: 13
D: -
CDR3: CASARNPGDTIYF
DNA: TGCGCCAGCGCCAGGAATCCGGGGGACACCATATATTTT

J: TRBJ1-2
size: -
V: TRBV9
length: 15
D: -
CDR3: CASSVDGADWSGYTF
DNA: TGTGCCAGCAGCGTAGATGGCGCCGATTGGAGCGGCTACACCTTC

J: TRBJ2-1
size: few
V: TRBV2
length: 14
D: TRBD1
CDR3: CASSEGTGGNEQFF
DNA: TGTGCCAGCAGTGAAGGGACAGGGGGTAATGAGCAGTTCTTC

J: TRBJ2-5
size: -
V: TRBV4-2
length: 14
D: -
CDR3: CASSQESARGTQYF
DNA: TGTGCCAGCAGCCAAGAGTCAGCCCGCGGGACCCAGTACTTC

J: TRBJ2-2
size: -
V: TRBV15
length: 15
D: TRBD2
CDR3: CATSSRGGWAGELFF
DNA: TGTGCCACCAGCTCGCGGGGGGGTTGGGCCGGGGAGCTGTTTTTT

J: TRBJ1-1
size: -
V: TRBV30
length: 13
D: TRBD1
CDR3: CAWSVTGDTEAFF
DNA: TGTGCCTGGAGTGTCACAGGGGACACTGAAGCTTTCTTT

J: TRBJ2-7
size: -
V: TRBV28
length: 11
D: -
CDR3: CASSSPREQYF
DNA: TGTGCCAGCAGTTCCCCCCGCGAGCAGTACTTC

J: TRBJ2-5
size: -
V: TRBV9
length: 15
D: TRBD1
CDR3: CASSVRDRVVETQYF
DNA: TGTGCCAGCAGCGTCAGGGACAGGGTAGTGGAGACCCAGTACTTC

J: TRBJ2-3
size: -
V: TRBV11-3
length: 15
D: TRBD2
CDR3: CASSLGGGRTDTQYF
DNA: TGTGCCAGCAGCTTAGGGGGGGGACGCACAGATACGCAGTATTTT

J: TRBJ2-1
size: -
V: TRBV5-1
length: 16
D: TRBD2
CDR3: CASSLVGGGVYNEQFF
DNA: TGCGCCAGCAGCTTGGTGGGCGGGGGGGTGTACAATGAGCAGTTCTTC

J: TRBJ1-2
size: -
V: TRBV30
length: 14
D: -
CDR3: CAWSVGGRAFGYTF
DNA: TGTGCCTGGAGTGTAGGCGGCAGGGCATTTGGCTACACCTTC

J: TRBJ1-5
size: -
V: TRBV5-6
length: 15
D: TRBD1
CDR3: CASSLWDRGNQPQHF
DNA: TGTGCCAGCAGCTTGTGGGACAGGGGGAATCAGCCCCAGCATTTT

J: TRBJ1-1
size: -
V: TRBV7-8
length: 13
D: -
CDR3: CASSSGTRTEAFF
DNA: TGTGCCAGCAGCTCTGGGACAAGAACCGAAGCTTTCTTT

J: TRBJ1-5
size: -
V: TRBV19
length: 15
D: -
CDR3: CASSPSGGAGQPQHF
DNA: TGTGCCAGTAGTCCCTCGGGAGGGGCTGGTCAGCCCCAGCATTTT

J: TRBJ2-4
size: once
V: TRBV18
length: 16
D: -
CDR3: CASSQRVDLAKNIQYF
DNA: TGTGCCAGCTCACAACGGGTAGACTTAGCCAAAAACATTCAGTACTTC

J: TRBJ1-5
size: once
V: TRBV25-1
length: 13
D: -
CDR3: CASSDRVNQPQHF
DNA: TGTGCCAGCAGTGATCGGGTCAATCAGCCCCAGCATTTT

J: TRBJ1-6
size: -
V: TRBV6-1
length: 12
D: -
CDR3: CASSGDYSPLHF
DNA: TGTGCCAGCAGTGGGGACTATTCACCCCTCCACTTT

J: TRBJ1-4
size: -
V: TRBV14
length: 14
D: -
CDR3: CASSPRTPNEKLFF
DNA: TGTGCCAGCAGCCCCAGGACACCGAATGAAAAACTGTTTTTT

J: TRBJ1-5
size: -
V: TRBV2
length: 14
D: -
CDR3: CASSEAARNQPQHF
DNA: TGTGCCAGCAGTGAAGCCGCCAGGAATCAGCCCCAGCATTTT

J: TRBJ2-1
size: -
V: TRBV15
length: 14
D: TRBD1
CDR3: CATSLAKTGVEQFF
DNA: TGTGCCACCAGCTTGGCCAAGACAGGGGTTGAGCAGTTCTTC

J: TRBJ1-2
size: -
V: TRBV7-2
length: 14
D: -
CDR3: CASSLWGGELGYTF
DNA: TGTGCCAGCAGCTTATGGGGGGGCGAACTTGGCTACACCTTC

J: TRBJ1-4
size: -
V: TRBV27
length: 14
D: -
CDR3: CASSFGGTNEKLFF
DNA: TGTGCCAGCAGTTTTGGAGGCACTAATGAAAAACTGTTTTTT

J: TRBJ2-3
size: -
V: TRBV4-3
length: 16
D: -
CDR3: CASSPYRRGSTDTQYF
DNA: TGCGCCAGCAGCCCATATCGGAGAGGGAGCACAGATACGCAGTATTTT